This TCR beta chain was profiled in a study of response to subunit inactivated influenza vaccine. In TCRdb, the RT-PCR reads were re-called with MiXCR into one record per CDR3 protein. The data contain a few hundred thousand distinct CDR3 sequences, 11% to 15% of them singletons. Study conclusions and caveats: Researchers suggested that each seasonal influenza vaccination recruits few new T cells.

This clonotype appeared a few times. Its specificity is unknown. V was pared by 8 bases and J by 10 bases, with 12 bases between. This CDR3 has 11 amino acids. The TCR sequence derives from a man aged 50-60 years who received an inactivated influenza vaccine. The J gene is TRBJ1-5, the V gene TRBV12-3 or TRBV12-4; D remains ambiguous. The specimen was PBMCs from blood, collected 12 days after vaccination. This chain's CDR3 is CASSGPGPQHF. The CDR3, as DNA: TGTGCCAGCTCCGGCCCAGGCCCCCAGCATTTT.